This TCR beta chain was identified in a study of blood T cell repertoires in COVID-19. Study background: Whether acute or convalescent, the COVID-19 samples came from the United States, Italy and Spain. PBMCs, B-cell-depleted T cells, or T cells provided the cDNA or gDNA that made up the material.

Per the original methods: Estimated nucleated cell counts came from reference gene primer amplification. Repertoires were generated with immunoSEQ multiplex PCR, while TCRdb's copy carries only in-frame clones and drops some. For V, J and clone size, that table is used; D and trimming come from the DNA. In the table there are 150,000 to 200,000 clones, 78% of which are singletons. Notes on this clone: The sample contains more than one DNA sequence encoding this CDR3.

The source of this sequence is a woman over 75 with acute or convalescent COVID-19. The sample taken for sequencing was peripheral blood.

CDR3 nucleotide sequence: TGTGCCAGTAGTATCGGACAGGGCAATCAGCCCCAGCATTTT. This sequence encodes CASSIGQGNQPQHF. The chain couples TRBV19 to TRBJ1-5, with 7 bases that match TRBD1. Trimming cost V 3 bases and J 2 bases; bases outside gene matches: 1. The CDR3 spans 14 residues. The germline V gene has CDR1 LNHDA and CDR2 SQIVND (reference sequence).